This T cell receptor beta chain is from a study of OX40 agonist ivuxolimab in advanced cancers. Overall study context: Males comprised 70% to 90% of the group, whose mean age was roughly 64 years (range about 20 to 85). Study conclusions and caveats: Antigen specificity was not determined for the expanded peripheral T cells. Partial responders receiving 0.1-3.0 mg/kg showed among the lowest clonal expansion.

Here immunoSEQ multiplex PCR was the method, and the copy in TCRdb shows in-frame clones only, minus some. The table records approximately 43,000 clones, roughly 80% of them present only once. V was clipped by 0 bases and J by 5 bases, with 13 bases between them. The CDR3 covers 15 residues. The germline gives CDR1 MNHEY, CDR2 SVGAGI. Points on this clone: Its antigen is undetermined.

The chain is built from TRBV6-5 and TRBJ1-1, with TRBD1 as a possible D gene (5 bases). The sample consisted of CD4+ or CD8+ T cells sorted from blood, taken in a trial of the OX40 agonist ivuxolimab. The sequence was obtained from an adult with an advanced solid tumor such as melanoma, head and neck, liver or kidney cancer. The CDR3 sequence is CASSYSRGKGTEAFF. CDR3 DNA: TGTGCCAGCAGTTACTCGCGGGGGAAAGGGACTGAAGCTTTCTTT.